This T cell receptor beta chain originates from a study of cytomegalovirus exposure and HLA in healthy donors. Study results and limitations: Associated with cytomegalovirus, according to the listing, were fewer than 200 TCR beta chains. Rarity characterized most TCR sequences, yet some public TCRs appeared in many donors. TCR clusters originating in the first cohort tended to co-occur in the 100 to 150 validation repertoires, according to a later analysis.

TCRdb's copy holds only in-frame clones and misses some; the assay was immunoSEQ multiplex PCR. This sample yields roughly 120,000 clones, of which roughly nine tenths are seen a single time; around 4.5% belongs to the top ten. The CDR3 length is 15 residues. V shed 4 bases and J shed 2 bases, with 14 bases lying between them. From germline, CDR1 is SGHRS and CDR2 YFSETQ. This clone was seen once. Its antigen is still unknown. Among the approximately 110 subjects of the validation cohort, separate from the roughly 730-subject first cohort, were the donors. This TCR came from a man between 18 and 29 years old in good health and CMV-seropositive. The sequenced sample was PBMCs. V gene TRBV5-1 combines with J gene TRBJ2-3; D gene ambiguous. CDR3 protein: CASSPRSLNTDTQYF. The DNA for the CDR3 is TGCGCCAGCAGCCCCCGGAGCCTCAACACAGATACGCAGTATTTT.